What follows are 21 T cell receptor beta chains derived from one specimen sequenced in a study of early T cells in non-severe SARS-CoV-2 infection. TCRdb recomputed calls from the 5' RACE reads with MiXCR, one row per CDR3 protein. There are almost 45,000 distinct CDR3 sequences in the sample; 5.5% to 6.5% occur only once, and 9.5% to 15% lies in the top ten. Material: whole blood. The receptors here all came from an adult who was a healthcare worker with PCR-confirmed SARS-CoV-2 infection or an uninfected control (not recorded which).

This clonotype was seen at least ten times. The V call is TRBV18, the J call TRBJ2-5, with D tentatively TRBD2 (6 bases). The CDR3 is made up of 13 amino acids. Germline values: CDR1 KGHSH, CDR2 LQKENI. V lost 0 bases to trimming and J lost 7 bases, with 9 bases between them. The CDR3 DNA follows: TGTGCCAGCTCACCACCGGGAGGAGGGACCCAGTACTTC. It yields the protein CASSPPGGGTQYF.

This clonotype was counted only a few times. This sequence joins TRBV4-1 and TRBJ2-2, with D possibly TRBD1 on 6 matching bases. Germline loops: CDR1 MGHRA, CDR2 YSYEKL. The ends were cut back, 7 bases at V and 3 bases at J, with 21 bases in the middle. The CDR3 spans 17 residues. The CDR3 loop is CASKDLVQGYDTGELFF. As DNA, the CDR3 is TGCGCCAGCAAAGATCTAGTCCAGGGGTACGACACCGGGGAGCTGTTTTTT.

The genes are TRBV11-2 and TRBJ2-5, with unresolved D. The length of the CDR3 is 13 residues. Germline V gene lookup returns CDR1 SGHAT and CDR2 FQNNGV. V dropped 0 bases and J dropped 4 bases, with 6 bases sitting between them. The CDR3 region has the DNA TGTGCCAGCAGCTTAGATCTAAGAGAGACCCAGTACTTC. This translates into CASSLDLRETQYF.

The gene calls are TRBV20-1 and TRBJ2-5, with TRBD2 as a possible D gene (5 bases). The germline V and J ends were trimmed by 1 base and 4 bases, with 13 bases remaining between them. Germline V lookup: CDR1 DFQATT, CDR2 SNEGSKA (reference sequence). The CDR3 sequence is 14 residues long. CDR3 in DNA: TGCAGTGCTAGAGTTGCTAGCCAGAGAGAGACCCAGTACTTC. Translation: CSARVASQRETQYF.

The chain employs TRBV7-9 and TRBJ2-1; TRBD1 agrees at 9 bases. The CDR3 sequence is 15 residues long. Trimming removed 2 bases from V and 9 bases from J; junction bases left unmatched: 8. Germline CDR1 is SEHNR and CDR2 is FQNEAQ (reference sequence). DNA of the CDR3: TGTGCCAGCAGCTTAATAGGACAGGGGAACCGTGAGCAGTTCTTC. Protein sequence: CASSLIGQGNREQFF.

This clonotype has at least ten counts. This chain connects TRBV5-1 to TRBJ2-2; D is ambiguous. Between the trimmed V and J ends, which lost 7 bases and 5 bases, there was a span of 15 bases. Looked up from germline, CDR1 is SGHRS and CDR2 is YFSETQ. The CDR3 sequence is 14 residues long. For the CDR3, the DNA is TGCGCCAGCGGTAATCCAATCGATACCGGGGAGCTGTTTTTT. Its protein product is CASGNPIDTGELFF.

The CDR3 region is CASSSGPRPYEQYF. DNA for the CDR3: TGTGCCAGCAGTTCGGGACCTCGACCCTACGAGCAGTACTTC. This chain uses TRBV6-2 or TRBV6-3 with TRBJ2-7; either TRBD1 or TRBD2 may supply D (5 bases each). V dropped 4 bases and J dropped 2 bases, with 12 bases sitting between them. Germline values: CDR1 MNHEY, CDR2 SVGEGT. This CDR3 has 14 amino acids.

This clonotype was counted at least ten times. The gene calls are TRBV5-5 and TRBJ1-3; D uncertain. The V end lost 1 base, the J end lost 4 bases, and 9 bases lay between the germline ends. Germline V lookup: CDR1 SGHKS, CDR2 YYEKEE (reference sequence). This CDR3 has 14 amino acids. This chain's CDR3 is CASSLSVGGNTIYF. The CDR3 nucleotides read TGTGCCAGCAGCTTGTCTGTTGGAGGAAACACCATATATTTT.

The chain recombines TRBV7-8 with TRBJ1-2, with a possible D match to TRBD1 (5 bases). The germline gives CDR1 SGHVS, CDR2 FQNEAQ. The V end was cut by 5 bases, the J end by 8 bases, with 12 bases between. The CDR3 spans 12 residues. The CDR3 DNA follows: TGTGCCAGCAGCCATCAGGGATACGGCTACACCTTC. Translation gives CASSHQGYGYTF.

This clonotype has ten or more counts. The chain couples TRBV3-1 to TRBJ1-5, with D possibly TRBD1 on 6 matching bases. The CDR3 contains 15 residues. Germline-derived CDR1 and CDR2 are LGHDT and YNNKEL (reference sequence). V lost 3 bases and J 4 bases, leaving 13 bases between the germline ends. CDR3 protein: CASSHWGTPNQPQHF. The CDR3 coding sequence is TGTGCCAGCAGCCATTGGGGGACACCTAATCAGCCCCAGCATTTT.

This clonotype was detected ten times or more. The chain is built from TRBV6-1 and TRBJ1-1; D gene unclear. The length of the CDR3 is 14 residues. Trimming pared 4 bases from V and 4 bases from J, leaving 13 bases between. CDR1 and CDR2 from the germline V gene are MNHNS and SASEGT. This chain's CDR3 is CASSVIEGSTEAFF. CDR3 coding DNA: TGTGCCAGCAGTGTTATAGAAGGTTCCACTGAAGCTTTCTTT.

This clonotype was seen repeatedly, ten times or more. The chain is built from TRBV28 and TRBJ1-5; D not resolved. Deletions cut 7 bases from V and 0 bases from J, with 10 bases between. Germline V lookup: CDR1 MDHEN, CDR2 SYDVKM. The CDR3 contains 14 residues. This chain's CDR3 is CASIGKFSNQPQHF. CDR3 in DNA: TGTGCCAGCATCGGGAAATTTAGCAATCAGCCCCAGCATTTT.

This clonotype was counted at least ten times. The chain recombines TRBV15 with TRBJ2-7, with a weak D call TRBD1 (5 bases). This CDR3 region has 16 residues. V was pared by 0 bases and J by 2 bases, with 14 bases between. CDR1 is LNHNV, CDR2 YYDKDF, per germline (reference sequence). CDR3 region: CATSRDQPRAAYEQYF. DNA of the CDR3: TGTGCCACCAGCAGAGATCAGCCCAGGGCGGCCTACGAGCAGTACTTC.

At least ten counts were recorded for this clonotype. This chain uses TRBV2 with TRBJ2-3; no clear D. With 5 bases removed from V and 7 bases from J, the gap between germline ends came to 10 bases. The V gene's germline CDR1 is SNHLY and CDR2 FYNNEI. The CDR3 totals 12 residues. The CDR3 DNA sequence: TGTGCCAGCAGTTGGTCCCTGAATACGCAGTATTTT. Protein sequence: CASSWSLNTQYF.

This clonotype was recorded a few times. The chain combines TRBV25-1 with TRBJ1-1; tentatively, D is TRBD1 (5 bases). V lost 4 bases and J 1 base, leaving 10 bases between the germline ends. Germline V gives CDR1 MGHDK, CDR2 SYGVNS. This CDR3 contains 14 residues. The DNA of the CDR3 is TGTGCCAGCAGTGCCCTAACAGGGAACACTGAAGCTTTCTTT. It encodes CASSALTGNTEAFF.

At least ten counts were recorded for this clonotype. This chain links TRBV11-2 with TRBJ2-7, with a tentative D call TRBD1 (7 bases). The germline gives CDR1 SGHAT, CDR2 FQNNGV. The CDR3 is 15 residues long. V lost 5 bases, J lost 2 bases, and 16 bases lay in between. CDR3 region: CASSTEQGGPYEQYF. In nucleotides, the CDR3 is TGTGCCAGCAGCACTGAGCAGGGGGGACCCTACGAGCAGTACTTC. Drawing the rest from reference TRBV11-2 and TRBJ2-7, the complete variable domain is EAGVAQSPRYKIIEKRQSVAFWCNPISGHATLYWYQQILGQGPKLLIQFQNNGVVDDSQLPKDRFSAERLKGVDSTLKIQPAKLEDSAVYLCASSTEQGGPYEQYFGPGTRLTVT.

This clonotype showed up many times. In nucleotides, the CDR3 is TGTGCCAGTCGGACTAGCGGGGGCTACCGGCAGTTCTTC. Translated, it gives CASRTSGGYRQFF. J is TRBJ2-1 and V is TRBV3-1; 13 bases align to TRBD2. V was clipped by 9 bases and J by 12 bases; unmatched bases: 8. The germline V gene encodes CDR1 LGHDT and CDR2 YNNKEL (reference sequence). The length of the CDR3 is 13 residues.

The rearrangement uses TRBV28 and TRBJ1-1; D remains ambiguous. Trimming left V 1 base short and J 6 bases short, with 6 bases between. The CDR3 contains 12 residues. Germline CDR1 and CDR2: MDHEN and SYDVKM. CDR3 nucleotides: TGTGCCAGCAGTTTATTGGGGTCTGAAGCTTTCTTT. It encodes CASSLLGSEAFF. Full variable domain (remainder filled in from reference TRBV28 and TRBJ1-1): DVKVTQSSRYLVKRTGEKVFLECVQDMDHENMFWYRQDPGLGLRLIYFSYDVKMKEKGDIPEGYSVSREKKERFSLILESASTNQTSMYLCASSLLGSEAFFGQGTRLTVV.

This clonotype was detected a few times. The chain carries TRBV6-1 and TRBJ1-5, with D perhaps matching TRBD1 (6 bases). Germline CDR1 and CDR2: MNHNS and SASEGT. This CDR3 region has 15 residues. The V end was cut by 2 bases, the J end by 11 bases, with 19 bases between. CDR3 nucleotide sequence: TGTGCCAGCAGTGAAAAGGGGACACCTGTTATCTCCCAGCATTTT. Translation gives CASSEKGTPVISQHF.

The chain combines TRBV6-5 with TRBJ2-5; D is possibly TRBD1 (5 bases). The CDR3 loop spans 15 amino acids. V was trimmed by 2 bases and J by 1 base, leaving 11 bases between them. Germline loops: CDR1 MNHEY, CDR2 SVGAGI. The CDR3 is CASSYQYDSQETQYF. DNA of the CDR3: TGTGCCAGCAGTTACCAATACGACAGCCAAGAGACCCAGTACTTC.

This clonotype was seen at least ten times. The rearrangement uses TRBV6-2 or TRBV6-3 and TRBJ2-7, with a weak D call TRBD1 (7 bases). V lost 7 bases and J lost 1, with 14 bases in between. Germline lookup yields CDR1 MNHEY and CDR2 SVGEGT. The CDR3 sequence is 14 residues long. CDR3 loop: CASTPRDRSYEQYF. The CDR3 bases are TGTGCCAGCACGCCGCGGGACAGATCCTACGAGCAGTACTTC.